This TCR beta chain appears in the sequencing data of a study of blood T cell repertoires in COVID-19 (TCRdb year 2020). With respect to the entire study: Samples from collaborators originated in the United States, Italy and Spain and spanned both the acute and convalescent phases of COVID-19. The material from the prospective study consisted of cDNA or gDNA derived from T cells, B-cell-depleted T cells, or PBMCs. Subjects who had been exposed to COVID-19, were actively infected with it, or had recovered from it provided the deeply sampled blood TCRbeta repertoires that made up the dataset. The repertoires were made available in a free public database intended to serve as a resource for research on the immune response to SARS-CoV-2. The samples were drawn from two sources: the first 160 participants of the ongoing ImmuneRACE study, and fewer than 1,500 subjects contributed by 6 global collaborators. Nearly every sample came with metadata listing a de-identified subject ID, COVID-19 status, age in years and sex. Where available, HLA class I and class II types were taken from metadata supplied by the sample provider and were not determined by assay-based typing. The paper as a whole reports these results and caveats: Clinical and demographic metadata were provided uncurated, with the amount varying by source and participant.

TCRbeta CDR3 regions were amplified from genomic DNA by means of the immunoSEQ Assay, a bias-controlled multiplex PCR. In the authors' own workflow: Nucleated cell counts per sample were estimated from amplification of reference gene primers within the assay. To quantify the absolute abundance of each unique TCRbeta CDR3 rearrangement, sequence reads were collapsed and filtered. For each sample, productive Simpson clonality was calculated as the square root of Simpson's diversity index over productive rearrangements. TCRdb carries this immuneACCESS record with in-frame sequences only. Its versions omit some clonotypes, under half of them owing to an unresolved V gene in the studies checked, with the rest unexplained. V and J calls and clone size are as listed in that table; D and trimming were resolved from the DNA. The sample data list around 250,000 clones, and around 90% of these were observed just once. About 0.94% of the sample comes from the top ten.

A few counts support this clone. Its binding antigen is unknown. Base quality data are lacking; no much larger clone is found one base away. Samples from volunteer blood donors who had recovered from COVID-19 were contributed by a second Seattle source. Whole blood was collected in K2EDTA tubes by collaborating institutions according to the institutions' own protocols. Collaborator samples were shipped for TCRbeta analysis as frozen whole blood, isolated PBMCs, or DNA extracted from either sample type. Sequences SGHDT (CDR1) and YYEEEE (CDR2) are obtained from the germline V gene. V and J are truncated by 1 base and 4 bases respectively, leaving an intervening sequence of 9 bases. The CDR3, from cysteine to phenylalanine, totals 14 residues. The only DNA kept is the CDR3, 42 bases in frame from the first base.

The chain is encoded by TRBV5-6 joined to TRBJ2-1, and TRBD2 may be the D gene, going by 5 matching bases. The source of this sequence is a woman aged 35 to 49 who had recovered from COVID-19. Specimen: peripheral blood. The DNA sequence reads TGTGCCAGCAGCTTGCGAGCGGATTACAATGAGCAGTTCTTC. This gives the protein CASSLRADYNEQFF.